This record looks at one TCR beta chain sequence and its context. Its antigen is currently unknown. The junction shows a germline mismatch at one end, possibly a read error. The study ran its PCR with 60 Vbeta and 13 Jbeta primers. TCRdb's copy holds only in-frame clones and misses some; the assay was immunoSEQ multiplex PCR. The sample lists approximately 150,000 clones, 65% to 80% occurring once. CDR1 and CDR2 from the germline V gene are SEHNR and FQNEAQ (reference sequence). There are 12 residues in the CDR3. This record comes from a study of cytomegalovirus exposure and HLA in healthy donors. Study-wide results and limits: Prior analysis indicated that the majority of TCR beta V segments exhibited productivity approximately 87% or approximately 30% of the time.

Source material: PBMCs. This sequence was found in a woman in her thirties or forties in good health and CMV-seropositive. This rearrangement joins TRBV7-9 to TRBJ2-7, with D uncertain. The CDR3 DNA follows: TGTTCCAGCAGCTTATCTTACTACGAGCAGTACTTC. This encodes CSSSLSYYEQYF.